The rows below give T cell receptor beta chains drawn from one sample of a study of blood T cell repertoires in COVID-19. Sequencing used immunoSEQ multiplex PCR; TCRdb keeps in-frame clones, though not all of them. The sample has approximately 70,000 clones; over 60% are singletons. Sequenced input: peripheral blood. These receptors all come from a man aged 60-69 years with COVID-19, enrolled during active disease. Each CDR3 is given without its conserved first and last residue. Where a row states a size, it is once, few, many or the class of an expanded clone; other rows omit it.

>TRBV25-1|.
ASSEYQGAGYGYT
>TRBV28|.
ASSFPTGGGNEQF
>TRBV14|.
ASSQQKGIPNEQY
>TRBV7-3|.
ASSQIGTAVTGELF
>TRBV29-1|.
SVLQGVTGELF
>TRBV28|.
ASSLRTALREQY
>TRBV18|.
ASSPQRGQPNEKLF
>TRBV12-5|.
ASGTSGSGETQY
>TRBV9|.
ASRPTGEWGEAF
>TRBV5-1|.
ASSLGQGEPLH
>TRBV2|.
ASSETLESSYNEQF
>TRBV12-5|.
ASGLHRGGNTIY
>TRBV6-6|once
ASSYSDTEQF
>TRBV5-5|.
ASSSIGQAAFYGYT
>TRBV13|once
ASSPAGGTDTQY
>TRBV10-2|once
ASSRDRRVGEQY
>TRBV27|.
ASRRETQVTQY
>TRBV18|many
ASSPPGLVLNEQF
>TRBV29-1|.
SVGYRGTGELF
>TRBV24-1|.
ATSDSLTRAGGELF
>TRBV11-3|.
ASSAGETQY
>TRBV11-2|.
ASSRTGYEQY
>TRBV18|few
ASSPSGGISYNEQF
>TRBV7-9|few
ASSSYRGETGELF
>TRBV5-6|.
ASSLVGTVVYEQY
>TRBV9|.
ASSVDGVAGGGETQY
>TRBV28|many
ASSFSVNTEAF
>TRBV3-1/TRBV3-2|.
ASSQERTEPQH
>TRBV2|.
ASRDTANTEAF
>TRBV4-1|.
ASSQAGVAYEQY
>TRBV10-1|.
ASSLGQNYEQY
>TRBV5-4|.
ASSLAESNTGELF
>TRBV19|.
ASRSPGLNEQF
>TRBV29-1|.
SAEGHDQETQY
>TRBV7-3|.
ASSLRQGHTGELF